Listed below are T cell receptor beta chains from one sample, sequenced in a study of STAT5B mutations in CD4+ large granular lymphocyte leukemia. Measured with immunoSEQ multiplex PCR; TCRdb has only the in-frame clones, and not every one. The sample has 30,000 to 40,000 clones, about 80% seen once. Sequencing input: CD4+ T cells from blood buffy coats. The receptor source for this set is a human donor in good health. The CDR3 runs from the conserved cysteine through the conserved F or W. The D gene is left open where the match is weak. Some rows have no size entry. The others give once, few or many, or a class for an expanded clone.

J	V	length	size	D	CDR3	DNA
TRBJ2-2	TRBV11-2	15	NA	TRBD2	CASNSLIAGAGELFF	TGTGCCAGCAACTCCCTCATAGCGGGGGCGGGGGAGCTGTTTTTT
TRBJ2-5	TRBV5-8	17	NA	TRBD2	CASSRKASGRPRETQYF	TGTGCCAGCAGCCGGAAGGCTAGCGGGAGGCCCCGGGAGACCCAGTACTTC
TRBJ2-7	TRBV6-1	12	few	NA	CASSEGGYEQYF	TGTGCCAGCAGTGAAGGAGGTTACGAGCAGTACTTC
TRBJ2-2	TRBV11-2	15	NA	TRBD1	CASSITRDRNGELFF	TGTGCCAGCAGCATAACCCGGGACAGGAACGGGGAGCTGTTTTTT
TRBJ2-7	TRBV27	13	NA	NA	CASSVRSGYEQYF	TGTGCCAGCAGCGTCCGTTCGGGCTACGAGCAGTACTTC
TRBJ2-7	TRBV27	15	NA	NA	CASSSSRRGRGEQYF	NA
TRBJ1-1	TRBV7-3	15	NA	NA	CASSLTPGLATEAFF	TGTGCCAGCAGCTTAACTCCGGGGCTGGCGACTGAAGCTTTCTTT
TRBJ2-1	TRBV7-9	15	NA	TRBD1	CASSDGTGGINEQFF	TGTGCCAGCAGCGATGGGACAGGGGGAATCAATGAGCAGTTCTTC
TRBJ1-1	TRBV18	13	NA	NA	CASSTPANTEAFF	TGTGCCAGCTCTACTCCAGCGAACACTGAAGCTTTCTTT
TRBJ1-5	TRBV7-9	13	few	NA	CASSSFDDQPQHF	TGTGCCAGCAGCTCTTTCGATGATCAGCCCCAGCATTTT
TRBJ1-5	TRBV6-1	15	NA	TRBD1	CAITRNRGWNQPQHF	TGTGCCATCACCAGAAACAGGGGCTGGAATCAGCCCCAGCATTTT
TRBJ2-7	TRBV11-2	18	NA	NA	CASSLGKGGPRTTYEQYF	TGTGCCAGCAGCTTAGGCAAGGGGGGCCCTCGGACCACCTACGAGCAGTACTTC
TRBJ1-2	TRBV5-1	13	NA	NA	CASSSRGAEGYTF	TGCGCCAGCAGCTCCCGGGGGGCAGAGGGCTACACCTTC
TRBJ2-2	TRBV5-1	16	NA	NA	CASSRSGLTTAGELFF	TGCGCCAGCAGCCGATCAGGGTTGACTACCGCCGGGGAGCTGTTTTTT
TRBJ2-2	TRBV10-3	14	NA	TRBD1	CAIRDRGNTGELFF	TGTGCCATCAGGGACAGGGGGAACACCGGGGAGCTGTTTTTT
TRBJ2-7	TRBV10-3	14	NA	TRBD1	CAISLSGTGYEQYF	TGTGCCATCAGTCTTTCCGGGACAGGGTACGAGCAGTACTTC
TRBJ2-3	TRBV7-6	12	NA	NA	CASRPASGTQYF	TGTGCCAGCAGGCCGGCTTCTGGGACGCAGTATTTT
TRBJ1-6	TRBV18	15	NA	TRBD1	CASAKQGLDNSPLHF	TGTGCCAGCGCAAAACAGGGGCTAGATAATTCACCCCTCCACTTT
TRBJ2-5	TRBV18	13	few	NA	CASSPGTQETQYF	TGTGCCAGCTCACCAGGCACCCAAGAGACCCAGTACTTC
TRBJ2-1	TRBV16	17	NA	TRBD2	CASSQSGLAGGGNEQFF	TGTGCCAGCAGCCAATCGGGACTAGCGGGAGGGGGCAATGAGCAGTTCTTC
TRBJ1-5	TRBV15	15	few	NA	CATSRGRVSNQPQHF	TGTGCCACCAGCAGAGGGAGGGTTAGCAATCAGCCCCAGCATTTT
TRBJ1-2	TRBV6-5	15	NA	TRBD1	CASSYTGQGVYGYTF	TGTGCCAGCAGTTACACAGGACAGGGGGTCTATGGCTACACCTTC
TRBJ1-2	TRBV9	15	NA	NA	CASSVDLGPNYGYTF	TGTGCCAGCAGCGTAGATCTGGGACCTAACTATGGCTACACCTTC
TRBJ2-7	TRBV7-6	15	NA	TRBD2	CASRSLAGDSYEQYF	TGTGCCAGCAGGTCCCTAGCGGGGGACTCCTACGAGCAGTACTTC
TRBJ2-1	TRBV4-3	15	NA	TRBD2	CASSQTSGSWNEQFF	TGCGCCAGCAGCCAGACTAGCGGGAGTTGGAATGAGCAGTTCTTC
TRBJ2-7	TRBV11-2	14	NA	TRBD2	CASSVVAGGYEQYF	TGTGCCAGCAGCGTGGTAGCGGGAGGGTACGAGCAGTACTTC
TRBJ2-5	TRBV5-4	14	NA	NA	CASSFRRGEGTQYF	TGTGCCAGCAGCTTCCGCAGGGGCGAGGGGACCCAGTACTTC
TRBJ1-2	TRBV6-5	16	NA	TRBD1	CASSYSSLQGAGGYTF	TGTGCCAGCAGTTACTCGAGTTTACAGGGGGCCGGTGGCTACACCTTC
TRBJ1-1	TRBV18	13	NA	TRBD1	CASSRTTGLDAFF	TGTGCCAGCTCACGGACGACAGGGTTGGATGCTTTCTTT
TRBJ1-1	TRBV7-9	15	NA	TRBD1	CASSRAGTGDTEAFF	TGTGCCAGCAGCCGAGCCGGGACAGGGGACACTGAAGCTTTCTTT
TRBJ2-3	TRBV9	15	NA	NA	CASSTSSLGTDTQYF	TGTGCCAGCAGCACCAGTTCCTTGGGCACAGATACGCAGTATTTT
TRBJ2-7	TRBV23-1	15	NA	TRBD1	CASSQGNRGSYEQYF	TGCGCCAGCAGTCAAGGGAACAGGGGGTCCTACGAGCAGTACTTC
TRBJ2-4	TRBV14	13	once	NA	CASSQDWEAFQYF	TGTGCCAGCAGCCAAGACTGGGAAGCCTTTCAGTACTTC
TRBJ1-1	TRBV9	12	few	NA	CASSPVGLLPFF	TGTGCCAGCAGCCCGGTTGGGCTTTTGCCTTTCTTT
TRBJ1-6	TRBV16	14	few	NA	CASSQRQGNSPLHF	TGTGCCAGCAGCCAACGCCAGGGTAATTCACCCCTCCACTTT
TRBJ2-5	TRBV5-1	16	NA	TRBD2	CASSRAPSGGQETQYF	TGCGCCAGCAGCCGGGCCCCTAGCGGGGGCCAAGAGACCCAGTACTTC
TRBJ1-6	TRBV6-1	16	NA	NA	CASSDTQGRRNSPLHF	TGTGCCAGCAGTGACACACAGGGACGTAGAAATTCACCCCTCCACTTT
TRBJ1-2	TRBV6-1	13	few	NA	CASSELGNYGYTF	TGTGCCAGCAGTGAACTAGGGAACTATGGCTACACCTTC
TRBJ2-3	TRBV27	13	NA	TRBD1	CASTGGITDTQYF	TGTGCCAGCACAGGGGGCATAACAGATACGCAGTATTTT
TRBJ2-2	TRBV5-1	15	NA	NA	CASSLASVVQGGLFF	TGCGCCAGCAGCTTGGCGTCAGTGGTACAGGGAGGGCTGTTTTTT
TRBJ2-4	TRBV7-2	14	NA	NA	CASSLVGLSNIQYF	TGTGCCAGCAGCTTAGTTGGTCTGTCAAACATTCAGTACTTC
TRBJ1-4	TRBV9	15	NA	NA	CASSVGPSANEKLFF	TGTGCCAGCAGCGTAGGCCCGTCGGCTAATGAAAAACTGTTTTTT
TRBJ1-2	TRBV6-5	16	NA	TRBD1	CASSYGSGTGGYGYTF	TGTGCCAGCAGTTACGGGTCCGGGACAGGGGGCTATGGCTACACCTTC
TRBJ2-5	TRBV4-2	16	few	NA	CASSQGIGGVRETQYF	TGTGCCAGCAGCCAAGGGATAGGAGGGGTCCGGGAGACCCAGTACTTC
TRBJ2-7	TRBV5-6	13	NA	NA	CASSFLDSYEQYF	TGTGCCAGCAGCTTTCTGGACAGCTACGAGCAGTACTTC
TRBJ2-5	TRBV5-1	14	NA	NA	CASSLREGQETQYF	TGCGCCAGCAGCCTCCGAGAGGGTCAAGAGACCCAGTACTTC
TRBJ2-1	TRBV4-3	16	NA	TRBD2	CASSPRLAGRENEQFF	TGCGCCAGCAGCCCGAGACTAGCGGGGAGAGAGAATGAGCAGTTCTTC
TRBJ2-7	TRBV10-3	13	few	NA	CAISEPRVDEQYF	TGTGCCATCAGTGAGCCCAGGGTCGACGAGCAGTACTTC
TRBJ2-3	TRBV27	16	NA	TRBD2	CASSPPLAGGADTQYF	TGTGCCAGCAGTCCCCCCCTCGCGGGGGGCGCAGATACGCAGTATTTT
TRBJ1-5	TRBV9	15	medium-sized	TRBD1	CASSLKGQGIQPQHF	TGTGCCAGCAGCCTAAAGGGACAGGGGATTCAGCCCCAGCATTTT
TRBJ2-6	TRBV7-2	15	NA	NA	CASSPITGGANVLTF	TGTGCCAGCAGCCCAATTACGGGCGGGGCCAACGTCCTGACTTTC